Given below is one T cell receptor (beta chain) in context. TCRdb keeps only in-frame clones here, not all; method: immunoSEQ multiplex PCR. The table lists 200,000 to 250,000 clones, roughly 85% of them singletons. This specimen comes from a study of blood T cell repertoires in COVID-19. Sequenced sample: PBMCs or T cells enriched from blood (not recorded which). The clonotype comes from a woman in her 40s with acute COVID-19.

Here the CDR3 DNA reads TGTGCCAGTAGTTTGGGGCTAGGGGACAATCAGCCCCAGCATTTT. Translation: CASSLGLGDNQPQHF. This chain uses TRBV19 with TRBJ1-5, with D maybe TRBD1 (5 bases). CDR1 and CDR2 (germline): LNHDA, SQIVND (reference sequence). V was trimmed by 5 bases and J by 3 bases, leaving 14 bases between them. CDR3 length: 15 residues.